This T cell receptor (beta chain) was sequenced for a study of blood T cell repertoires in COVID-19 (dated by TCRdb to 2018 to 2020). With respect to the entire study: Samples covering the acute and convalescent phases of COVID-19 were provided by collaborators in the United States, Italy and Spain. The material from the prospective study consisted of cDNA or gDNA derived from T cells, B-cell-depleted T cells, or PBMCs. The dataset comprised deeply sampled blood TCRbeta repertoires from subjects exposed to, actively infected with, or recovered from COVID-19. A freely available public database, intended as a resource for researchers studying the immune response to SARS-CoV-2, is where the repertoires were released. The samples were drawn from the first 160 participants of the ongoing ImmuneRACE study and from over 950 subjects provided by 6 global collaborators. A de-identified subject ID, COVID-19 status, age in years and sex were almost always included in the sample metadata. HLA class I and class II types, where available, came from metadata supplied by the sample provider rather than from assay-based typing.

Study-wide findings and limitations: Clinical and demographic metadata were provided uncurated, with the amount varying by source and participant.

Enrolling through a virtual design, the prospective study's participants ranged in age from roughly 18 to 90 years and lived across 20 to 30 United States geographic areas. In the prospective study, cohorts were assigned on the basis of participant-reported clinical history obtained from a screening survey and a study questionnaire. Mobile phlebotomists in the prospective study collected whole blood, serum and a nasopharyngeal or oropharyngeal swab from every participant. Additional blood draws and questionnaires over an approximately two-month period could optionally be provided by prospective study participants. Prospective study blood samples were shipped either frozen or at room temperature before DNA extraction. Concerning this clone: No cognate antigen has been identified for it. No clone much larger than this one lies a single base away; base qualities are absent.

V is pared back by 4 bases and J by 4 bases, with 20 bases lying between the germline termini. CDR1 and CDR2 were assigned from the germline V gene as SGHDT and YYEEEE. The CDR3 holds 16 amino acids from the cysteine to the phenylalanine. Only the CDR3 DNA stays, 48 bases, in frame from base 1. TCRbeta CDR3 regions were amplified from genomic DNA using the immunoSEQ Assay, a bias-controlled multiplex PCR. In the source study's methods: The number of nucleated cells in each sample was estimated from the amplification of reference gene primers within the assay. Sequence reads were collapsed and filtered to measure the absolute abundance of every unique TCRbeta CDR3 rearrangement. For each sample, productive Simpson clonality was calculated as the square root of Simpson's diversity index across productive rearrangements. In its TCRdb copy, this immuneACCESS table keeps in-frame sequences only and misses some clones. Where compared with another copy, unresolved V genes explain less than half of these, and the others have no known cause. V, J and clone size were drawn from that table, and D and trimming were deduced from the DNA. The sample profile shows about 140,000 clones; 70% to 90% of them were found once. The top ten constitute more than 3% of the sample.

The sequence came from a woman aged 50 to 60 with acute COVID-19. The rearrangement joined TRBV5-6 to TRBJ2-5; the D gene is perhaps TRBD2, on 5 matching bases. The sequenced material came from PBMCs or T cells enriched from blood (not recorded which). DNA sequence: TGTGCCAGCAGCCCACTCGGGGTGGAGCGTGTAGAGACCCAGTACTTC. It translates as CASSPLGVERVETQYF. Full variable domain (CDR3 extended with the reference TRBV5-6 and TRBJ2-5 proteins): DAGVTQSPTHLIKTRGQQVTLRCSPKSGHDTVSWYQQALGQGPQFIFQYYEEEERQRGNFPDRFSGHQFPNYSSELNVNALLLGDSALYLCASSPLGVERVETQYFGPGTRLLVL.